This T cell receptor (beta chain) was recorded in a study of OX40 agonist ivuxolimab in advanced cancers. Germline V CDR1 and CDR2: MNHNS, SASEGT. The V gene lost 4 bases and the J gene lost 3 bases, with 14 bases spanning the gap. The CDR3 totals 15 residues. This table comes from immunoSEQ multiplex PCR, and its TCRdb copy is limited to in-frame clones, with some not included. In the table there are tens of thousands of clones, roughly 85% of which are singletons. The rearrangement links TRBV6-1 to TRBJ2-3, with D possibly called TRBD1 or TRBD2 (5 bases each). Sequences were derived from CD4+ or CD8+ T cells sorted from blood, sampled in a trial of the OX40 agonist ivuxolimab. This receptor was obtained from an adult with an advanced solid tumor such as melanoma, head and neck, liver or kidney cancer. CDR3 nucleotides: TGTGCCAGCAGTGGCGAGGGGCGCAGGACAGATACGCAGTATTTT. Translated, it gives CASSGEGRRTDTQYF.